This T cell receptor (beta chain) emerged from a study of blood T cell repertoires in COVID-19. Study as a whole: The analysed material was cDNA or gDNA that came from T cells, B-cell-depleted T cells, or PBMCs.

Authors' processing steps: Reference gene primer amplification yielded estimated nucleated cell counts. Profiling relied on immunoSEQ multiplex PCR, and the TCRdb table lists in-frame clones only, not all of them. That table is the source of V, J and clone size, and D and trimming were worked out from the DNA. Of approximately 100,000 clones listed, about four fifths were seen once; the top ten hold about 10%. Germline CDR1 and CDR2: LNHDA and SQIVND (reference sequence). The CDR3 is 14 amino acids. Trimming removed 7 bases at V and 9 bases at J, with 16 bases between. The genes are TRBV19 and TRBJ1-6, with D possibly matching TRBD1 (5 bases). The sample consisted of peripheral blood. The TCR comes from a human donor in a cohort sampled during active COVID-19. The CDR3 sequence is CASNYVQGSSPLHF. As DNA, the CDR3 is TGTGCCAGTAACTACGTGCAGGGAAGTTCACCCCTCCACTTT.